This TCR beta chain was captured by sequencing in a study of blood T cell repertoires in COVID-19. Study information: COVID-19 samples, acute and convalescent, were from the United States, Italy and Spain. PBMCs, B-cell-depleted T cells, or T cells were the source of the cDNA or gDNA that made up the material.

Per the original data handling: For nucleated cells, counts were estimated from reference gene primer amplification. Generated by immunoSEQ multiplex PCR, the TCRdb table keeps only in-frame clones and is missing some. V and J calls and clone size are as listed in that table; D and trimming were resolved from the DNA. The sample lists 65,000 to 80,000 clones, approximately 89% occurring once. V dropped 0 bases and J dropped 0 bases, with 14 bases sitting between them. The length of the CDR3 is 17 residues. The germline CDR1 and CDR2 sequences are SGDLS and YYNGEE. The clonotype originates from a human donor in a cohort sampled during active COVID-19. The sample consisted of peripheral blood. This chain links TRBV9 with TRBJ2-3; perhaps TRBD1 as D (6 bases). The CDR3 DNA sequence: TGTGCCAGCAGCGTAGTTTCGGACAGCGAGAGCACAGATACGCAGTATTTT. Translated: CASSVVSDSESTDTQYF. The full variable domain, with the rest looked up from reference TRBV9 and TRBJ2-3, is DSGVTQTPKHLITATGQRVTLRCSPRSGDLSVYWYQQSLDQGLQFLIQYYNGEERAKGNILERFSAQQFPDLHSELNLSSLELGDSALYFCASSVVSDSESTDTQYFGPGTRLTVL.